This TCR beta chain was profiled in a study of PD-1 blockade in classical Hodgkin lymphoma. Method: immunoSEQ multiplex PCR; TCRdb's copy keeps in-frame clones and lacks some. Of nearly 50,000 clones in the sample, about 75% are singletons; the top ten hold over 9.5%. Noted time point: cycle 4 day 1 (C4D1), after more than 5 weeks of nivolumab. Brentuximab vedotin exposure varied, and every patient relapsed after autologous stem cell transplantation. V lost 3 bases, J lost 0 bases, and 12 bases lay in between. Germline values: CDR1 LGHNT, CDR2 FRNRAP. This CDR3 is built from 16 residues. This specimen was peripheral blood mononuclear cells (PBMCs), taken before the fourth cycle of nivolumab. The receptor was derived from a human donor with classical Hodgkin lymphoma. This rearrangement joins TRBV12-5 to TRBJ2-1; TRBD2 is a possible D gene (5 bases). In nucleotides, the CDR3 is TGTGCTAGTGGTTTCCGGACTGTGAGCTCCTACAATGAGCAGTTCTTC. Its translation: CASGFRTVSSYNEQFF.